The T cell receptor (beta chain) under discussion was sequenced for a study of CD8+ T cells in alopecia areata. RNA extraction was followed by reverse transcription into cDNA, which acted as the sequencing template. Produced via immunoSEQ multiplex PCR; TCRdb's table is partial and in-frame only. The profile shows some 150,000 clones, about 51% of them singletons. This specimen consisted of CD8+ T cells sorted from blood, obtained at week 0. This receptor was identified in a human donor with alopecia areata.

CDR3 loop: CASSLLTSGGVNNEQFF. The CDR3 DNA follows: TGTGCCAGCAGTTTATTGACTAGCGGGGGGGTGAACAATGAGCAGTTCTTC. The V gene is TRBV27, the J gene TRBJ2-1; 14 nucleotides match TRBD2. The CDR3 contains 17 residues. Germline V gives CDR1 MNHEY, CDR2 SMNVEV (reference sequence). Unmatched junction bases numbered 4, after V lost 1 base and J lost 5 bases.